This T cell receptor beta chain was profiled in a study of T cell responses to AZD1222 COVID-19 vaccine. The CDR3 has 14 amino acids. V lost 5 bases to trimming and J lost 2 bases, with 13 bases between them. Per germline, CDR1 LGHNA and CDR2 YNFKEQ. The repertoire was sequenced with immunoSEQ multiplex PCR; TCRdb's copy has only in-frame clones and lacks some. The sample includes some 150,000 clones, approximately 91% of them seen just once. The specimen was peripheral blood, collected 28 days after the second AZD1222 dose. The clonotype comes from an adult who received the AZD1222 COVID-19 vaccine. The chain couples TRBV4-2 to TRBJ2-7, with D perhaps assigned TRBD1 or TRBD2 (7 bases each). For the CDR3, the DNA is TGTGCCAGCAGCTGGGGGGGACAGCCCTACGAGCAGTACTTC. Amino acids: CASSWGGQPYEQYF.